This TCR beta chain was identified in a study of blood T cell repertoires in COVID-19. Study at large: T cells, B-cell-depleted T cells, or PBMCs provided the cDNA or gDNA that served as material.

Participant age was roughly 18 to 89 years, and participants resided in around 24 US areas. TCRdb's copy holds only in-frame clones and misses some; the assay was immunoSEQ multiplex PCR. The sample contains roughly 280,000 clones, more than 80% of which appear only once. This clonotype was sampled from a woman between 18 and 30 years old who had recovered from COVID-19. Input material: PBMCs or T cells enriched from blood (not recorded which).

CDR3 region: CASSLVLARDNSPLHF. The DNA for the CDR3 is TGTGCCAGCAGCTTAGTTTTGGCCAGGGATAATTCACCCCTCCACTTT. The rearrangement uses TRBV7-9 and TRBJ1-6; TRBD1 might be the D (5 bases). CDR1 SEHNR and CDR2 FQNEAQ come from the germline V gene (reference sequence). CDR3 length: 16 amino acids. V lost 1 base to trimming and J lost 5 bases, with 12 bases between them.